This T cell receptor beta chain was sequenced in a study of blood T cell repertoires in COVID-19. This CDR3 region has 13 residues. The V and J ends lost 8 bases and 6 bases respectively, with 13 bases between them. Looked up from germline, CDR1 is MNHEY and CDR2 is SMNVEV (reference sequence). The data were produced by immunoSEQ multiplex PCR, yet TCRdb's version contains in-frame clones alone and is incomplete. This table holds under 150,000 clones, 84% found once. This TCR was sampled from a woman between 35 and 50 years old with acute or convalescent COVID-19. The sample consisted of peripheral blood. J is TRBJ2-2 and V is TRBV27; tentative D call: TRBD1 (6 bases). The chain's CDR3 is CASPGTSSGELFF. DNA for the CDR3: TGTGCCAGCCCCGGGACATCGTCCGGGGAGCTGTTTTTT.